The clone carrying this T cell receptor beta chain has just a few counts. Its specificity is unknown. CDR3 length: 13 amino acids. Trimming took off 2 bases at V and 1 base at J, with 5 bases between the two ends. CDR1 and CDR2 from the germline V gene are LNHDA and SQIVND (reference sequence). The entry originates in a study of T-cell reconstitution after alpha-beta-depleted transplantation in children. The study's findings and limits: Surviving recipient cells, namely T cells and thymic progenitors, were the source of high day-60 TCRbeta diversity in some patients. Among T cells one year after transplant, newly produced cells accounted for most counts and diversity. Alpha-beta T cells present about two months after transplant were reported to originate from several hundred expanded graft clones.

Preparation of the TCRbeta library used unique molecular identifiers. Using its own MiXCR run on the PCR reads, TCRdb lists one record per CDR3 protein. The data contain a few hundred thousand distinct CDR3 sequences, over 20% of them singletons. The clonotype comes from a boy under two years old with Wiskott-Aldrich syndrome, due to receive a stem cell transplant. This sample comprised PBMCs, obtained before TCRalphabeta/CD19-depleted stem cell transplant. The chain joins TRBV19 to TRBJ2-5; D gene ambiguous. The CDR3 DNA reads as TGTGCCAGTAGTATACAAAGCCAAGAGACCCAGTACTTC. Encoded protein: CASSIQSQETQYF. The full variable domain, completed using reference TRBV19 and TRBJ2-5, is DGGITQSPKYLFRKEGQNVTLSCEQNLNHDAMYWYRQDPGQGLRLIYYSQIVNDFQKGDIAEGYSVSREKKESFPLTVTSAQKNPTAFYLCASSIQSQETQYFGPGTRLLVL.